This TCR beta chain comes out of a study of regulatory T cells in long-lasting Graves disease (TCRdb year 2021). In the study overall: Persistent Graves' disease meant more than 5 years of antithyroid drug treatment with TSH receptor autoantibodies that stayed positive. Persistent Graves' disease patients were compared with newly diagnosed Graves' disease patients by peripheral blood TCR sequencing and RNA sequencing. The study took place in China and was registered as a clinical trial. A total of about 33 samples underwent TCR sequencing, from around 13 patients with persistent Graves' disease and approximately 20 patients with newly diagnosed Graves' disease. In the clinical cohort, patients with persistent Graves' disease had used antithyroid drugs for an average of about 9.4 years.

Receptor libraries were prepared by multiplex PCR. Sequencing was performed on an Illumina HiSeq 4000. iRepertoire HTBI primers and Arm-PCR amplification of CDR3 regions were used to construct TCR beta libraries. Gel purification was performed on PCR products prior to sequencing. Processing in the source paper ran as follows. A total of some 65 TRBV and 14 TRBJ segments were identified across samples and were used for gene usage analysis of CDR3 amino acid clonotypes. COPE and FqMerger were used to merge filtered high-quality paired reads into contigs. BLAST was used to align contigs to the IMGT TRBV, TRBD and TRBJ reference genes, and CDR3 was defined following IMGT. Clonotypes above 0.1% frequency were classified as highly expanded clones. Shannon entropy was used to measure repertoire diversity, and the Gini coefficient was used to measure V-J evenness. Public clonotypes were defined as clonotypes shared by more than one individual. The public reads were reprocessed in TCRdb via fastp at Q25 and MiXCR, keeping in-frame beta chains. Entries are consolidated by CDR3 protein sequence, retaining the most common genes and DNA. These V and J calls derive from TCRdb rather than the authors' analysis. Recorded for this sample are hundreds of thousands of distinct CDR3 sequences; about 30% of them occurred a single time. Jointly, the top ten make up roughly 40% of the sample.

This specimen's time point label, per the study, means: persistent/refractory GD, antithyroid drugs over 5 years with positive TRAb. RNA was extracted from PBMCs in TRIzol for both TCR sequencing and RNA sequencing. The diagnosis of Graves' disease was made according to American Thyroid Association guidelines. Patients for the study were recruited at an endocrinology department in Xi'an, China. Each patient gave about 8.1 milliliters of peripheral blood, collected in an EDTA anticoagulant tube. Ficoll Paque Plus density gradient separation was used to isolate PBMCs, and no further T cell sorting was done. An Agilent 2100 Bioanalyzer and agarose gel were used to check RNA quality, while a NanoDrop 2000 measured RNA concentration. In regard to this clonotype: What antigen it recognizes has not been identified. Base qualities are not recorded, but no much larger clone differs from it by a single base.

Trimming costs V 4 bases and J 6 bases, and their ends lie 15 bases apart. The germline V gene provides CDR1 MGHDK and CDR2 SYGVNS. There are 14 amino acids in the CDR3, from cysteine to phenylalanine inclusive. Here the CDR3 DNA is all that survives: 42 bases in frame from base 1. Broader findings and caveats from the paper: The authors acknowledged the small sample size as a limitation that may reduce accuracy. Only the TCR beta chain was sequenced and analyzed. Peripheral blood alone was examined, since thyroid tissue, which constituted the primary lesion, could not be accessed. Compared with newly diagnosed patients, patients with persistent Graves' disease had lower TCR Shannon entropy and fewer highly expanded clones, which suggests clonal expansion. Persistent disease showed preferential use of TRBV28, TRBJ1-2 and TRBJ2-5, whereas newly diagnosed disease favored TRBV20-1 and TRBJ2-1. Persistent patients shared more public clonotypes among themselves (under 3,000) than newly diagnosed patients did (more than 850).

The sequencing used peripheral blood mononuclear cells (PBMCs), collected when the disease was refractory, from a patient treated with antithyroid drugs. This sequence was found in a female donor with Graves disease. The chain is made from TRBV25-1 and TRBJ1-1; TRBD1 might be the D gene, on 6 matching bases. Here the CDR3 is given as CASSGKGGQAEAFF. The DNA sequence follows: TGTGCCAGCAGTGGTAAGGGGGGACAAGCTGAAGCTTTCTTT.